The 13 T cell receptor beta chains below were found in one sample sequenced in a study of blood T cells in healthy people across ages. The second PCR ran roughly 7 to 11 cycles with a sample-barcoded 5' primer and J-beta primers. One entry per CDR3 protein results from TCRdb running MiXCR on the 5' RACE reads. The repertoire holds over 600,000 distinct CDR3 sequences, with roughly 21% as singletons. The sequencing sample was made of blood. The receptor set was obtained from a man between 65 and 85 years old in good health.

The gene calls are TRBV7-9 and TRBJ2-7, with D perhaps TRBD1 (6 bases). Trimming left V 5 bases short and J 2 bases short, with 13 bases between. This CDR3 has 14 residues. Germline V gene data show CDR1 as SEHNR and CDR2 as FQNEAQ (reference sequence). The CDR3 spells CASSAGTKPYEQYF. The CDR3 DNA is TGTGCCAGCAGCGCAGGGACAAAGCCCTACGAGCAGTACTTC.

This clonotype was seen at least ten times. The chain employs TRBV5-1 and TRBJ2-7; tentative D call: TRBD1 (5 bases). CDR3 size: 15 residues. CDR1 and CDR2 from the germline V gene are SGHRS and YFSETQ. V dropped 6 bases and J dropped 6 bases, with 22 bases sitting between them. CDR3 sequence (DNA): TGCGCCAGCACTAATCCCGGACACGGAGATGGCGAGCAGTACTTC. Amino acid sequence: CASTNPGHGDGEQYF. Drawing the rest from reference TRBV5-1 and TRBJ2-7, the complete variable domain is KAGVTQTPRYLIKTRGQQVTLSCSPISGHRSVSWYQQTPGQGLQFLFEYFSETQRNKGNFPGRFSGRQFSNSRSEMNVSTLELGDSALYLCASTNPGHGDGEQYFGPGTRLTVT.

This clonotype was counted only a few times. This CDR3 is CASRASSDSGANVLTF. CDR3 in DNA: TGTGCCAGCAGGGCCTCTTCAGACTCTGGGGCCAACGTCCTGACTTTC. The rearrangement joins TRBV21-1 to TRBJ2-6. TRBV21-1 corresponds to a pseudogene. The CDR3 extends over 16 amino acids.

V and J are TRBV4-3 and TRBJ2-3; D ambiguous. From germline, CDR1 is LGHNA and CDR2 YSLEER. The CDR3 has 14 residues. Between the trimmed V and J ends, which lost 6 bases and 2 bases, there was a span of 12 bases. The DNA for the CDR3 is TGCGCCAGCAGTGGTACAGCTAACACAGATACGCAGTATTTT. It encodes CASSGTANTDTQYF.

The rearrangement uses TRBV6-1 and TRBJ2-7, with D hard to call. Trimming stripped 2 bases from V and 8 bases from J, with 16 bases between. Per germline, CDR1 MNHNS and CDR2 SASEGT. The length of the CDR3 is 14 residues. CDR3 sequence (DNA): TGTGCCAGCAGTGAACCCGGCTCCAGCCCACAGCAGTACTTC. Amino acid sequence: CASSEPGSSPQQYF.

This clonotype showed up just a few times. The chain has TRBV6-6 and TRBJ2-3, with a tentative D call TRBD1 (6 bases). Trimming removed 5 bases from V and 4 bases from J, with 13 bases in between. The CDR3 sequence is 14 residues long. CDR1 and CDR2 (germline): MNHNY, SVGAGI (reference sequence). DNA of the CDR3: TGTGCCAGCAGTCCGGGACAACCATCAGATACGCAGTATTTT. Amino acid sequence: CASSPGQPSDTQYF.

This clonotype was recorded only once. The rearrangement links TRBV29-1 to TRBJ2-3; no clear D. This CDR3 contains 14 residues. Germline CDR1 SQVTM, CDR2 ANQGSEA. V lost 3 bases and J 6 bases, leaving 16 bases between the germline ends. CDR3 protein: CSVDTVMHIDTQYF. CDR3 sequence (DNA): TGCAGCGTTGACACAGTCATGCACATCGATACGCAGTATTTT.

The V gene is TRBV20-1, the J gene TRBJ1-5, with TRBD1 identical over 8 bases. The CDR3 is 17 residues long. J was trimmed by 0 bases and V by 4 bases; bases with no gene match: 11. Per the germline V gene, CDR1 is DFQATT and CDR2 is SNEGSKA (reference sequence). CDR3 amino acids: CSATPDREYYSNQPQHF. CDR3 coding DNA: TGCAGTGCTACCCCGGACAGGGAATATTATAGCAATCAGCCCCAGCATTTT.

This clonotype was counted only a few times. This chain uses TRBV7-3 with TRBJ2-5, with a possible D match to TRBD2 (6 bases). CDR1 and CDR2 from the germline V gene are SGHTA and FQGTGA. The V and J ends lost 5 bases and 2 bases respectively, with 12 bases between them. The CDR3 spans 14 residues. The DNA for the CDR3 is TGTGCCAGCAGCGCCGCGGGATCGCAAGAGACCCAGTACTTC. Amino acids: CASSAAGSQETQYF.

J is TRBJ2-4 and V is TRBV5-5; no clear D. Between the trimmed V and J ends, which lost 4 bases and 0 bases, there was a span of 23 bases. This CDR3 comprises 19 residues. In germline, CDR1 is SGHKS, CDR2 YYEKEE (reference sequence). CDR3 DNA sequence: TGTGCCAGCAGCCGCCAAGACACCAGTGGCGCCATAGCCAAAAACATTCAGTACTTC. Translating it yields CASSRQDTSGAIAKNIQYF.

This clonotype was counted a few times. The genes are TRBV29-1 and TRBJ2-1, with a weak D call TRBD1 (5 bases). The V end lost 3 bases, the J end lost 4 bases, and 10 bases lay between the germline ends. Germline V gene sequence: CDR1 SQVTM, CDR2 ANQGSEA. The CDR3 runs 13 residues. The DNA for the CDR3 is TGCAGCGTTGAGGGCCAGGGATACAATGAGCAGTTCTTC. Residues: CSVEGQGYNEQFF.

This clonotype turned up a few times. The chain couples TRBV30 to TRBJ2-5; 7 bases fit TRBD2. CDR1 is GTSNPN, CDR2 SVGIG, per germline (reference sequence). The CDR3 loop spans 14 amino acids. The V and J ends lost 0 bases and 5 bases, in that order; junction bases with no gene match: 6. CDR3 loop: CAWSVGSGIETQYF. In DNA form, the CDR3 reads TGTGCCTGGAGTGTGGGAAGCGGGATTGAGACCCAGTACTTC.

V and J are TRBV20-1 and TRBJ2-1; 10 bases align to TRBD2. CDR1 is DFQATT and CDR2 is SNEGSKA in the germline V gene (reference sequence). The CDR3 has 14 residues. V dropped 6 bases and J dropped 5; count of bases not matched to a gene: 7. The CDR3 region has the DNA TGCAGTGCCGAGAAGCGGGAGGGGAACAATGAGCAGTTCTTC. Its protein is CSAEKREGNNEQFF.